This T cell receptor (beta chain) was captured by sequencing in a study of blood T cell repertoires in COVID-19. About the research overall: Acute and convalescent COVID-19 samples came from the United States, Italy and Spain. T cells, B-cell-depleted T cells, or PBMCs provided the cDNA or gDNA that served as material.

V shed 5 bases and J 4 bases; nucleotides not matched to a gene: 7. The germline V gene has CDR1 MNHEY and CDR2 SMNVEV (reference sequence). This CDR3 spans 14 amino acids. In the original analysis: Reference gene primers were amplified, and this amplification served to estimate nucleated cell counts. The assay was immunoSEQ multiplex PCR, and TCRdb's table has in-frame clones only and misses some. V, J and clone size are those of that table, while D and trimming were read from the DNA. The table includes 150,000 or so clones, 75% to 80% detected once. V gene TRBV27 combines with J gene TRBJ1-2; 7 nucleotides match TRBD1. This clonotype was sampled from a woman in her fifties or sixties with active or convalescent COVID-19. Source material: peripheral blood. The CDR3 reads CASSPRDSAYGYTF. For the CDR3, the DNA is TGTGCCAGCAGTCCCCGGGACAGTGCCTATGGCTACACCTTC.